Sequencing of this TCR beta chain was carried out in a study of CD8+CD57+ T cells in acquired aplastic anemia (dated by TCRdb to the late 2010s). In terms of the full investigation: Extracted DNA from sorted CD4+ and CD8+ cells averaged about 3.4 ug, ranging from roughly 0.19 to 27.4 ug. CD8+CD57+ expansion was defined as a frequency above the mean frequency observed in healthy subjects. What the authors observed across the whole study: CD8+ Simpson's diversity did not differ significantly between patients and healthy controls (P=0.060). Although some 28 CD8+ CDR3 sequences were shared by patients and controls, these sequences appeared highly expressed in patients and within the immunodominant clones of patients.

CDR1 and CDR2, looked up from the germline V gene (reference sequence), are SEHNR and FQNEAQ. Between the V and J ends, shortened by 5 bases and 1 base respectively, the junction contains 17 bases. The CDR3 runs 16 residues from the cysteine to the phenylalanine. Of the read, only the CDR3 DNA is kept; its 48 bases are in frame from base 1. The patients picked for sequencing were ones in whom flow cytometry had shown an expansion of CD8+CD57+ cells. Severe acquired aplastic anemia was diagnosed in all patients according to International Study of Aplastic Anemia and Agranulocytosis and Camitta criteria. Patients had received no therapy at the time of blood sampling. In the study, sorted CD4+ and CD8+ blood T cells from patients with severe aplastic anemia and from healthy subjects underwent deep sequencing of TCR repertoires. Patients were enrolled under clinicaltrials.gov protocols 00001620, 01623167, 00001397, 00071045, 00081523 and 00961064 in the USA. Ficoll-Paque density gradient centrifugation was used to isolate peripheral blood mononuclear cells. Before DNA extraction, CD4+ and CD8+ T cells were sorted with FACS or magnetic beads.

TCR beta VDJ combination and CDR3 sequence profiling used genomic DNA as the template. TCR repertoire sequencing was run on an Illumina HiSeq 2000. The paper's processing steps were these. Repertoire assessment relied on Simpson's diversity index, CDR3 size and DJ length profiles, and TRBV/TRBJ rearrangement plots. The most abundant DNA sequence in the deep sequencing data was taken as the immunodominant clone. CDR3 amino acid sequences were screened for sharing across subjects and compared with published repertoires and the VDJdb database. TCRdb ran its own pipeline on the public reads, namely fastp trimming at Q25 and MiXCR clone calling, and kept in-frame beta chains. A single entry per CDR3 protein holds the most common genes and DNA from its merged rows. The V and J calls follow TCRdb's processing rather than the paper's. The sample table lists about 180,000 distinct CDR3 sequences, less than 50% of them with a count of one. 1.8% of the sample is taken by the ten largest.

This clonotype was detected many times. The target of this receptor is not known. The input lacks base qualities; no much larger clone sits a single base away. This TCR was recovered from a human donor with aplastic anemia. The specimen was sorted CD4+, CD8+, or CD8+CD57+ T cells (not recorded which) from PBMCs. The chain uses TRBV7-9 and TRBJ1-1, and perhaps TRBD1 as D gene, on 6 matching bases. The DNA sequence is TGTGCCAGCAGCGTGGGACACCCCACCGGGAACACTGAAGCTTTCTTT. Translated, this is CASSVGHPTGNTEAFF.